One sample yielded the 14 T cell receptor beta chains listed below, sequenced in a study of control samples from healthy donors and cancer patients (dated by TCRdb to between 2020 and 2021). The library was prepared using the immunoSEQ multiplex PCR assay. In TCRdb, the immuneACCESS table is reduced to in-frame sequences with V and J assigned. These tables do not hold every clone; where another copy was compared, an unresolved V gene accounts for under half, and the others remain unexplained. This sample is represented by about 57,000 clones; about 91% of them were singletons. The top ten clonotypes cover under 0.95% of the sample. Sequenced input: PBMCs. Source of these receptors: a man aged 30 to 39 with colorectal cancer.

This chain uses TRBV29-1 with TRBJ2-1; the match to TRBD2 covers 7 bases. After removal of 1 base from V and 13 bases from J, the junction contained 4 bases not matched to a gene. The CDR3 is 11 amino acids. Germline CDR1 and CDR2: SQVTM and ANQGSEA. The CDR3 DNA reads as TGCAGCGTTGAAGTAGCTAGCGGCCAGTTCTTC. This encodes CSVEVASGQFF.

The V call is TRBV6-5, the J call TRBJ2-1; 7 nucleotides match TRBD2. Per the germline V gene, CDR1 is MNHEY and CDR2 is SVGAGI. The CDR3 contains 13 residues. The ends lost 6 bases at V and 6 bases at J; junction bases unmatched: 5. In DNA, the CDR3 is TGTGCCAGCAGCATTGGGGGGGGCAATGAGCAGTTCTTC. This codes for CASSIGGGNEQFF.

The V gene is TRBV2, the J gene TRBJ2-3, with 8 bases that match TRBD2. The V gene end was trimmed by 5 bases and the J gene end by 5 bases; junction bases not matched to a gene: 9. The CDR3 sequence is 15 residues long. The germline V gene has CDR1 SNHLY and CDR2 FYNNEI. The CDR3 DNA is TGTGCCAGCAGTATAGCGGGGAGGCAGGGAGATACGCAGTATTTT. Amino acids: CASSIAGRQGDTQYF. Variable domain in full (rest from reference TRBV2 and TRBJ2-3): EPEVTQTPSHQVTQMGQEVILRCVPISNHLYFYWYRQILGQKVEFLVSFYNNEISEKSEIFDDQFSVERPDGSNFTLKIRSTKLEDSAMYFCASSIAGRQGDTQYFGPGTRLTVL.

Notes on this clone: The germline gene is not matched at one end of the junction; a read error may be the cause. The chain recombines TRBV5-1 with TRBJ2-3; TRBD1 might be the D (6 bases). Germline V gene sequence: CDR1 SGHRS, CDR2 YFSETQ. CDR3 length: 15 amino acids. The DNA of the CDR3 is TGCGCCAGCAACTTGGGGGCGGCGCTCACAGATACGCAGTATTTT. Translated: CASNLGAALTDTQYF.

The gene calls are TRBV7-2 and TRBJ2-7; the match to TRBD1 covers 9 bases. Germline trimming cut 5 bases from V and 7 bases from J; bases unmatched to any gene: 3. Germline-derived CDR1 and CDR2 are SGHTA and FQGNSA. The CDR3 covers 12 residues. CDR3 protein: CASSGQGWEQYF. The CDR3 DNA is TGTGCCAGCAGCGGACAGGGGTGGGAGCAGTACTTC.

The chain recombines TRBV6-5 with TRBJ1-1; D ambiguous. This CDR3 has 12 residues. V lost 6 bases and J lost 6, with 11 bases in between. Germline lookup yields CDR1 MNHEY and CDR2 SVGAGI. The CDR3 DNA sequence: TGTGCCAGCAGGGACTGGGCGGCTGAAGCTTTCTTT. This codes for CASRDWAAEAFF.

This sequence joins TRBV6-5 and TRBJ2-4; D is possibly TRBD2 (5 bases). V was pared by 7 bases and J by 2 bases, with 12 bases between. Germline-derived CDR1 and CDR2 are MNHEY and SVGAGI. This CDR3 is 14 amino acids long. Here the CDR3 reads CASNPGFSKNIQYF. As DNA, the CDR3 is TGTGCCAGCAATCCGGGGTTTTCCAAAAACATTCAGTACTTC.

The CDR3 DNA reads as TGTGCCACCAAAGACAGGGAGGTTGAGCAGTTCTTC. Translated, it gives CATKDREVEQFF. The chain combines TRBV6-5 with TRBJ2-1; maybe TRBD1 (7 bases). The germline gives CDR1 MNHEY, CDR2 SVGAGI. V was shortened by 10 bases and J by 9 bases, with 16 bases between the two germline ends. The CDR3 length is 12 residues.

This clone has more than one count but fewer than ten. The chain joins TRBV5-1 to TRBJ2-3; TRBD2 might be the D (5 bases). V lost 4 bases and J 5 bases, leaving 14 bases between the germline ends. CDR1 and CDR2 (germline): SGHRS, YFSETQ. CDR3 length: 14 residues. The CDR3 spells CASSPLGRGDTQYF. DNA for the CDR3: TGCGCCAGCAGCCCCCTCGGTCGGGGAGATACGCAGTATTTT.

The chain joins TRBV7-9 to TRBJ1-1, with 7 positions matching TRBD1. The CDR3 consists of 14 residues. Germline CDR1 SEHNR, CDR2 FQNEAQ (reference sequence). V was clipped by 4 bases and J by 4 bases; unmatched bases: 6. The CDR3 region has the DNA TGTGCCAGCAGCTCATCGACAGGGCGCACTGAAGCTTTCTTT. The encoded protein is CASSSSTGRTEAFF.

The chain has TRBV18 and TRBJ1-2; no firm D call. Germline V gene sequence: CDR1 KGHSH, CDR2 LQKENI. The length of the CDR3 is 13 residues. V was cut by 6 bases and J by 5 bases, with 13 bases left in between. The CDR3 DNA reads TGTGCCAGCTCCTCGCGAGAGGGATATGGCTACACCTTC. The encoded protein is CASSSREGYGYTF.

This chain connects TRBV6-2 or TRBV6-3 to TRBJ1-2; D is uncertain. CDR1 is MNHEY and CDR2 is SVGEGT in the germline V gene. This CDR3 contains 15 residues. V was shortened by 2 bases and J by 2 bases, with 12 bases between the two germline ends. CDR3 coding DNA: TGTGCCAGCAGTTACGCAGACGTGGGGAACTATGGCTACACCTTC. Amino acid sequence: CASSYADVGNYGYTF.

The genes are TRBV27 and TRBJ1-1, with D hard to call. Trimming shortened V by 5 bases and J by 1 base, and 11 bases separated the two germline ends. Germline-derived CDR1 and CDR2 are MNHEY and SMNVEV (reference sequence). The CDR3 has 14 amino acids. The CDR3 sequence is CASSAREPNTEAFF. As DNA, the CDR3 is TGTGCCAGCAGTGCCCGGGAACCGAACACTGAAGCTTTCTTT.

This sequence joins TRBV7-2 and TRBJ1-5; D might be TRBD1 (5 bases). The CDR3 spans 14 residues. Germline V lookup: CDR1 SGHTA, CDR2 FQGNSA. V was pared by 2 bases and J by 7 bases, with 12 bases between. This chain's CDR3 is CASSLTQGSQPQHF. CDR3 in DNA: TGTGCCAGCAGCTTAACTCAGGGTTCCCAGCCCCAGCATTTT. Full variable domain (rest looked up from reference TRBV7-2 and TRBJ1-5): GAGVSQSPSNKVTEKGKDVELRCDPISGHTALYWYRQSLGQGLEFLIYFQGNSAPDKSGLPSDRFSAERTGGSVSTLTIQRTQQEDSAVYLCASSLTQGSQPQHFGDGTRLSIL.